Below, 8 T cell receptor beta chains from the same sample are listed, as sequenced in a study of blood T cell repertoires in COVID-19. Clones were read by immunoSEQ multiplex PCR, and TCRdb kept only the in-frame ones, dropping some. The sample includes approximately 27,000 clones, around 83% seen only once; the top ten take more than 65%. Sequencing was carried out using peripheral blood. The receptors were sampled from a man between 70 and 80 years old with acute or convalescent COVID-19.

The rearrangement uses TRBV19 and TRBJ2-2; D is ambiguous. In germline, CDR1 is LNHDA, CDR2 SQIVND (reference sequence). The CDR3 is 17 amino acids. Trimming cost V 3 bases and J 1 base, with 15 bases left between them. The CDR3 loop reads CASSIRGSLQNTGELFF. CDR3 bases: TGTGCCAGTAGTATTCGAGGATCTCTTCAGAACACCGGGGAGCTGTTTTTT. Combining the CDR3 with reference TRBV19 and TRBJ2-2 gives the whole variable domain DGGITQSPKYLFRKEGQNVTLSCEQNLNHDAMYWYRQDPGQGLRLIYYSQIVNDFQKGDIAEGYSVSREKKESFPLTVTSAQKNPTAFYLCASSIRGSLQNTGELFFGEGSRLTVL.

The chain has TRBV10-3 and TRBJ1-5, with a weak D call TRBD1 (6 bases). The V end was cut by 6 bases, the J end by 4 bases, with 13 bases between. This CDR3 is built from 14 residues. Germline loops: CDR1 ENHRY, CDR2 SYGVKD. The CDR3 DNA reads as TGTGCCATCAGCGTTGGACAGTCGAATCAGCCCCAGCATTTT. Translated, it gives CAISVGQSNQPQHF.

The CDR3 nucleotides read TGTGCTAGTGGCCTCTCTCCGGGGGACGAGCAGTACTTC. Amino acid sequence: CASGLSPGDEQYF. The genes are TRBV12-5 and TRBJ2-7; D possibly corresponds to TRBD2 (6 bases). The CDR3 has 13 amino acids. The V end was cut by 6 bases, the J end by 5 bases, with 14 bases between. Per germline, CDR1 LGHNT and CDR2 FRNRAP.

V and J are TRBV19 and TRBJ2-5, with TRBD2 matching over 14 bases. V was clipped by 5 bases and J by 3 bases; unmatched bases: 2. CDR3 length: 15 residues. Germline V CDR1 and CDR2: LNHDA, SQIVND (reference sequence). Here the CDR3 DNA reads TGTGCCAGTAGTGAGGGACTAGCGGGGGAAGAGACCCAGTACTTC. It yields the protein CASSEGLAGEETQYF.

The chain is built from TRBV24-1 and TRBJ1-1, with D tentatively TRBD1 (6 bases). The V end was cut by 8 bases, the J end by 0 bases, with 18 bases between. The CDR3 runs 16 residues. Looked up from germline, CDR1 is KGHDR and CDR2 is SFDVKD. The CDR3 sequence: CATTRDIGDMNTEAFF. The CDR3 coding sequence is TGTGCCACCACTCGGGACATCGGGGACATGAACACTGAAGCTTTCTTT.

This clone is termed medium-sized (0.01 to 0.1%). CDR3 sequence (DNA): TGTGCCAGCAGCCAAGGGGACAGGGAAGCTTTCTTT. Amino acids: CASSQGDREAFF. The chain has TRBV3-1 (or the pseudogene TRBV3-2) and TRBJ1-1; 8 bases map to TRBD1. Germline-derived CDR1 and CDR2 are LGHDT and YNNKEL (reference sequence). V was pared by 1 base and J by 8 bases, with 0 bases of the junction left unmatched. CDR3 length: 12 residues.

The CDR3 sequence: CSVEKGRRSFF. The CDR3 nucleotides read TGCAGCGTTGAGAAAGGGAGGAGATCTTTCTTT. The chain carries TRBV29-1 and TRBJ1-1, with no clear D. This CDR3 comprises 11 residues. Trimming took off 3 bases at V and 12 bases at J, with 14 bases between the two ends. Germline values: CDR1 SQVTM, CDR2 ANQGSEA.

The chain uses TRBV3-1 (or the pseudogene TRBV3-2) and TRBJ2-7; tentative D call: TRBD2 (6 bases). Germline CDR1 reads LGHDT; CDR2 reads YNNKEL (reference sequence). The CDR3 spans 14 residues. Trimming cost V 4 bases and J 2 bases, with 12 bases left between them. The chain's CDR3 is CASSRAGRTYEQYF. CDR3 bases: TGTGCCAGCAGCCGGGCGGGACGAACCTACGAGCAGTACTTC.